This T cell receptor beta chain is from a study of a mutant IDH1 vaccine in newly diagnosed glioma. Turning to the study itself: Held at week 35, visit V12 was the safety follow-up, and visit V13 followed at week 47.

Study-level results: Pseudoprogression appears to have had no connection to changes in top peripheral T cell clonotypes.

Some clones are missing from TCRdb's copy, which holds only in-frame ones; the method was immunoSEQ multiplex PCR. The sample includes 55,000 to 65,000 clones, 75% of them seen just once. V dropped 6 bases and J dropped 7; count of bases not matched to a gene: 6. Germline values: CDR1 MNHEY, CDR2 SVGAGI. This CDR3 spans 15 amino acids. Indicated time point: week 47, end of study. It was 300 ug of mutant IDH1 20-mer peptide that made up each vaccine dose, given with topical imiquimod. Remarks on this clone: Its antigen is as yet unknown.

The sample consisted of PBMCs, taken from a glioma patient whose treatment included an IDH1 peptide vaccine. The chain recombines TRBV6-5 with TRBJ2-1, with TRBD2 identical over 13 bases. The origin of this receptor is a man aged 45 to 65 with glioma. The CDR3 DNA reads as TGTGCCAGCAGGCGTCCGGGACTAGCGGGAAATGAGCAGTTCTTC. This gives the protein CASRRPGLAGNEQFF.